The clone carrying this T cell receptor (beta chain) was counted only a few times. What it binds is unknown. The sample belongs to a study of OX40 agonist ivuxolimab in advanced cancers. CDR1 SGHDT and CDR2 YYEEEE come from the germline V gene. There are 13 residues in the CDR3. The V end lost 2 bases, the J end lost 0 bases, and 6 bases lay between the germline ends. Study findings and constraints: Mean expanded clone counts were higher in CD8+ than CD4+ T cells.

Profiled with immunoSEQ multiplex PCR; TCRdb holds only in-frame clones, not every one. The sample includes around 94,000 clones, about 92% seen only once; the top ten take less than 3.5%. The chain employs TRBV5-6 and TRBJ2-7; D gene unclear. The sample here was CD4+ or CD8+ T cells sorted from blood, taken in a trial of the OX40 agonist ivuxolimab. The clonotype comes from an adult with an advanced solid tumor such as melanoma, head and neck, liver or kidney cancer. The CDR3 spells CASSFPLSYEQYF. CDR3 bases: TGTGCCAGCAGCTTCCCTCTCTCCTACGAGCAGTACTTC.